These 21 T cell receptor beta chains came from one sample sequenced in a study of response to subunit inactivated influenza vaccine (dated by TCRdb to the late 2010s). To prepare the library, RT-PCR was applied. Sequencing relied on an Illumina HiSeq 2500. The public reads were reprocessed in TCRdb via fastp at Q25 and MiXCR, keeping in-frame beta chains. A single entry per CDR3 protein holds the most common genes and DNA from its merged rows. The sample table contains hundreds of thousands of distinct CDR3 sequences; only one count was recorded for approximately 11% of them. The ten largest clones take up approximately 12% of the sample. According to the study, the label for this sample's time point signals: 45 to 55 days after influenza vaccine administration. Sequenced material: PBMCs from blood, taken about 6 weeks after vaccination. The source is a man over 45 who received an inactivated influenza vaccine. Donor details come from another sample of the same person, matched by shared clones.

This rearrangement joins TRBV5-1 to TRBJ2-3, with D maybe TRBD1 (6 bases). Trimming left V 1 base short and J 5 bases short, with 11 bases between. The V gene's germline CDR1 is SGHRS and CDR2 YFSETQ. This CDR3 has 14 amino acids. As DNA, the CDR3 is TGCGCCAGCAGCTTGAGACAGGTTGGAGATACGCAGTATTTT. This translates into CASSLRQVGDTQYF.

A few counts support this clonotype. The J gene is TRBJ2-6, the V gene TRBV11-2; D remains unclear. The germline V and J ends were trimmed by 0 bases and 2 bases, with 14 bases remaining between them. The CDR3 consists of 18 residues. Germline V gene lookup returns CDR1 SGHAT and CDR2 FQNNGV. CDR3 protein: CASSLEAPTYAGANVLTF. CDR3 bases: TGTGCCAGCAGCTTAGAGGCCCCAACCTACGCTGGGGCCAACGTCCTGACTTTC. Based on the CDR3 plus reference TRBV11-2 and TRBJ2-6, the full variable domain is EAGVAQSPRYKIIEKRQSVAFWCNPISGHATLYWYQQILGQGPKLLIQFQNNGVVDDSQLPKDRFSAERLKGVDSTLKIQPAKLEDSAVYLCASSLEAPTYAGANVLTFGAGSRLTVL.

The CDR3 loop reads CASSPIWGTSSGISYEQYF. The CDR3 nucleotides read TGTGCCAGCAGCCCCATTTGGGGGACATCTAGCGGGATTTCCTACGAGCAGTACTTC. This chain links TRBV4-2 with TRBJ2-7, with 9 bases lining up with TRBD2. The CDR3 runs to 19 residues. Germline-derived CDR1 and CDR2 are LGHNA and YNFKEQ. The trim removed 4 bases at V and 1 base at J, leaving 17 bases unmatched.

This clonotype was counted between two and nine times. This chain connects TRBV18 to TRBJ2-3, with D perhaps matching TRBD2 (5 bases). Trimming took off 0 bases at V and 0 bases at J, with 10 bases between the two ends. Germline lookup yields CDR1 KGHSH and CDR2 LQKENI. The CDR3 has 16 amino acids. The CDR3 bases are TGTGCCAGCTCACCACCGGACTTTCCAAGCACAGATACGCAGTATTTT. As protein: CASSPPDFPSTDTQYF.

This chain links TRBV12-3 or TRBV12-4 with TRBJ2-1; the match to TRBD2 covers 11 bases. The V and J ends lost 3 bases and 8 bases, in that order; junction bases with no gene match: 9. The CDR3 covers 16 residues. The CDR3 nucleotides read TGTGCCAGCAGTTTCGGGCTAGCGGGGGGCCTGGATGAGCAGTTCTTC. Translation gives CASSFGLAGGLDEQFF.

This clonotype has only a few counts. V and J are TRBV7-2 and TRBJ1-6, with D hard to call. The CDR3 is 14 amino acids. Trimming shortened V by 10 bases and J by 7 bases, and 17 bases separated the two germline ends. Germline V lookup: CDR1 SGHTA, CDR2 FQGNSA. The chain's CDR3 is CATTSSVGNSPLHF. CDR3 nucleotide sequence: TGTGCCACCACGTCGTCAGTGGGGAATTCACCCCTCCACTTT.

The genes are TRBV12-3 or TRBV12-4 and TRBJ2-7, with a weak D call TRBD1 (6 bases). CDR3 length equals 14 residues. V lost 6 bases to trimming and J lost 4 bases, with 16 bases between them. The CDR3: CASRKGVLQYEQYF. In nucleotides, the CDR3 is TGTGCCAGCAGGAAGGGGGTTCTTCAATACGAGCAGTACTTC.

This clonotype came up a few times. V and J are TRBV6-2 or TRBV6-3 and TRBJ2-7, with a possible D match to TRBD1 (6 bases). This CDR3 has 15 residues. Deletions cut 3 bases from V and 3 bases from J, with 15 bases between. Germline assignment: CDR1 MNHEY and CDR2 SVGEGT. CDR3 in DNA: TGTGCCAGCAGTTATTACGGGACACCAAACTACGAGCAGTACTTC. This sequence encodes CASSYYGTPNYEQYF.

This clonotype appeared many times. The J gene is TRBJ2-1, the V gene TRBV6-2 or TRBV6-3; no firm D call. Germline V gene sequence: CDR1 MNHEY, CDR2 SVGEGT. The V gene lost 3 bases and the J gene lost 5 bases, with 5 bases spanning the gap. The CDR3 is 12 residues long. The CDR3 nucleotides are TGTGCCAGCAGTTATTCGGACAATGAGCAGTTCTTC. Translation gives CASSYSDNEQFF.

In its sample, this clonotype was seen once. The chain has TRBV7-8 and TRBJ2-5, with a tentative D call TRBD1 (5 bases). The germline V gene encodes CDR1 SGHVS and CDR2 FQNEAQ. Trimming removed 8 bases from V and 2 bases from J, with 15 bases in between. This CDR3 region has 14 residues. The CDR3 loop is CASVPRARQETQYF. As DNA, the CDR3 is TGTGCCAGCGTCCCCAGGGCGAGGCAAGAGACCCAGTACTTC.

The CDR3 reads CSAGQRGGWETQYF. The CDR3 coding sequence is TGCAGTGCTGGTCAGCGGGGGGGCTGGGAGACCCAGTACTTC. The chain uses TRBV20-1 and TRBJ2-5, with TRBD2 matching over 10 bases. The trim removed 5 bases at V and 5 bases at J, leaving 8 bases unmatched. Germline CDR1 and CDR2: DFQATT and SNEGSKA (reference sequence). The CDR3 has 14 amino acids.

This clonotype was seen a handful of times. CDR3 protein: CAWSFGEGKTQYF. CDR3 DNA: TGTGCCTGGAGTTTCGGGGAGGGGAAGACCCAGTACTTC. The chain uses TRBV30 and TRBJ2-5; 7 bases agree with TRBD2. The CDR3 sequence is 13 residues long. CDR1 and CDR2 from the germline V gene are GTSNPN and SVGIG (reference sequence). V gave up 2 bases and J gave up 6 bases; unmatched junction bases: 6.

In this sample, this clonotype turned up many times. This chain connects TRBV20-1 to TRBJ2-1, with D possibly matching TRBD1 (6 bases). The CDR3 sequence is 14 residues long. The germline V gene has CDR1 DFQATT and CDR2 SNEGSKA (reference sequence). Trimming left V 6 bases short and J 0 bases short, with 12 bases between. The CDR3 spells CSATGPDSYNEQFF. DNA for the CDR3: TGCAGTGCGACAGGCCCCGACTCCTACAATGAGCAGTTCTTC.

This clonotype was observed at least ten times. This chain joins TRBV6-2 or TRBV6-3 and TRBJ2-5; 11 bases map to TRBD2. CDR3 length: 14 amino acids. Germline lookup yields CDR1 MNHEY and CDR2 SVGEGT. With V trimmed by 2 bases and J by 4 bases, 0 bases remained unmatched. CDR3 residues: CASSYLAGGETQYF. The CDR3 coding sequence is TGTGCCAGCAGTTACCTAGCGGGAGGAGAGACCCAGTACTTC.

This clonotype was found many times. The CDR3 loop reads CASSQEESTEAFF. CDR3 in DNA: TGCGCCAGCAGCCAAGAAGAATCCACTGAAGCTTTCTTT. This rearrangement joins TRBV4-3 to TRBJ1-1, with D hard to call. Looked up from germline, CDR1 is LGHNA and CDR2 is YSLEER. The CDR3 consists of 13 residues. V gave up 0 bases and J gave up 4 bases, with 6 bases separating them.

The V and J genes are TRBV3-1 and TRBJ2-7; D may be TRBD1 (6 bases). Trimming shortened V by 6 bases and J by 5 bases, and 17 bases separated the two germline ends. The CDR3 consists of 14 residues. Germline CDR1 reads LGHDT; CDR2 reads YNNKEL (reference sequence). The CDR3 is CASSSKGVGNEQYF. The CDR3 DNA is TGTGCCAGCAGTTCCAAGGGGGTGGGGAACGAGCAGTACTTC.

This chain connects TRBV5-1 to TRBJ2-3; 9 nucleotides agree with TRBD2. Germline CDR1 SGHRS, CDR2 YFSETQ. The trim removed 4 bases at V and 8 bases at J, leaving 8 bases unmatched. This CDR3 has 14 amino acids. This CDR3 is CASSRTAGGGTQYF. The CDR3 nucleotides are TGCGCCAGCAGCCGTACAGCGGGAGGCGGTACGCAGTATTTT.

This clonotype was observed many times. The chain links TRBV5-1 to TRBJ1-1; 10 bases fit TRBD1. CDR1 SGHRS and CDR2 YFSETQ come from the germline V gene. The V gene end was trimmed by 4 bases and the J gene end by 1 base; junction bases not matched to a gene: 4. This CDR3 contains 15 residues. The CDR3 DNA sequence: TGCGCCAGCAGCCAATGGACAGGGGGGAACACTGAAGCTTTCTTT. The encoded protein is CASSQWTGGNTEAFF.

This clonotype was detected a few times. This rearrangement joins TRBV4-2 to TRBJ2-5; D is possibly TRBD2 (6 bases). The CDR3 is made up of 15 amino acids. The V end was cut by 0 bases, the J end by 5 bases, with 13 bases between. The germline V gene has CDR1 LGHNA and CDR2 YNFKEQ. The DNA of the CDR3 is TGTGCCAGCAGCCAAGAGGCGCGGGGTAGGGAGACCCAGTACTTC. This sequence encodes CASSQEARGRETQYF.

This clonotype has only a few counts. The chain recombines TRBV28 with TRBJ2-7; D possibly uses TRBD1 or TRBD2 (5 bases each). This CDR3 has 12 residues. Between the trimmed V and J ends, which lost 6 bases and 9 bases, there was a span of 15 bases. The germline CDR1 and CDR2 sequences are MDHEN and SYDVKM. The CDR3 loop is CASSQNGAWQYF. The CDR3 nucleotides read TGTGCCAGCAGCCAAAACGGGGCCTGGCAGTACTTC.

This clonotype has ten or more counts. V gene TRBV20-1 combines with J gene TRBJ2-3, with a tentative D call TRBD2 (6 bases). Germline CDR1 and CDR2: DFQATT and SNEGSKA (reference sequence). CDR3 length: 14 amino acids. V lost 4 bases to trimming and J lost 3 bases, with 14 bases between them. The chain's CDR3 is CSANVGSPTDTQYF. For the CDR3, the DNA is TGCAGTGCTAACGTCGGGAGTCCAACAGATACGCAGTATTTT.